The 28 T cell receptor beta chains reported below all come from one sample, sequenced in a study of cytomegalovirus exposure and HLA in healthy donors. The PCR made use of 60 Vbeta and 13 Jbeta primers. The repertoire was sequenced with immunoSEQ multiplex PCR; TCRdb's copy has only in-frame clones and lacks some. The sample records about 190,000 clones, 70% to 80% being singletons. Sequenced material: PBMCs. The receptors originated from a woman between 50 and 59 years old in good health and CMV-seronegative.

The CDR3 nucleotides are TGTGCTAGTGGTCCAGGGGACAACAGAGGTACGCAGTATTTT. It translates to CASGPGDNRGTQYF. V and J are TRBV12-5 and TRBJ2-3, with D maybe TRBD1 (6 bases). The CDR3 is 14 residues long. The germline V gene encodes CDR1 LGHNT and CDR2 FRNRAP. Trimming took off 5 bases at V and 8 bases at J, with 17 bases between the two ends.

The rearrangement links TRBV28 to TRBJ2-5; D may be TRBD1 (6 bases). V was shortened by 3 bases and J by 2 bases, with 10 bases between the two germline ends. The CDR3 loop spans 14 amino acids. Germline V lookup: CDR1 MDHEN, CDR2 SYDVKM. CDR3 sequence: CASSFAGEQETQYF. DNA for the CDR3: TGTGCCAGCAGTTTCGCAGGGGAGCAAGAGACCCAGTACTTC.

The chain combines TRBV5-1 with TRBJ1-6; no clear D gene. CDR1 is SGHRS, CDR2 YFSETQ, per germline. The V and J ends lost 0 bases and 14 bases respectively, with 18 bases between them. The CDR3 length is 15 residues. The CDR3 coding sequence is TGCGCCAGCAGCTTGGAGGCCAGCCCGGAGGCCACCCTCCACTTT. Encoded protein: CASSLEASPEATLHF.

In this sample, this clone turned up a few times. At the DNA level, this CDR3 is encoded by other sequences in the same sample as well. V and J are TRBV6-5 and TRBJ1-1; the D is unclear. The CDR3 extends over 13 amino acids. Germline values: CDR1 MNHEY, CDR2 SVGAGI. Trimming pared 2 bases from V and 4 bases from J, leaving 8 bases between. The CDR3 protein is CASSYRGGTEAFF. CDR3 coding DNA: TGTGCCAGCAGTTACCGGGGAGGCACTGAAGCTTTCTTT.

V and J are TRBV7-6 and TRBJ2-1, with D perhaps matching TRBD2 (5 bases). Germline assignment: CDR1 SGHVS and CDR2 FNYEAQ. CDR3 length equals 15 residues. V was shortened by 6 bases and J by 8 bases, with 20 bases between the two germline ends. CDR3 residues: CASRLRSDVRDEQFF. In DNA form, the CDR3 reads TGTGCCAGCAGACTCCGGTCAGACGTGAGGGATGAGCAGTTCTTC. Complete variable domain (other parts from reference TRBV7-6 and TRBJ2-1): GAGVSQSPRYKVTKRGQDVALRCDPISGHVSLYWYRQALGQGPEFLTYFNYEAQQDKSGLPNDRFSAERPEGSISTLTIQRTEQRDSAMYRCASRLRSDVRDEQFFGPGTRLTVL.

This sequence joins TRBV29-1 and TRBJ1-2; TRBD1 agrees at 7 bases. This CDR3 contains 12 residues. Trimming took 6 bases from V and 5 from J; bases not matched to a gene: 6. The V gene's germline CDR1 is SQVTM and CDR2 ANQGSEA. This CDR3 is CSVGTDDYGYTF. CDR3 DNA sequence: TGCAGCGTCGGGACAGACGATTATGGCTACACCTTC.

The gene calls are TRBV4-3 and TRBJ2-3; 8 bases agree with TRBD1. This CDR3 comprises 14 residues. Germline V gene data show CDR1 as LGHNA and CDR2 as YSLEER. V dropped 4 bases and J dropped 4; count of bases not matched to a gene: 4. The DNA of the CDR3 is TGCGCCAGCAGCCCTGGACAGGGATCAGATACGCAGTATTTT. The encoded protein is CASSPGQGSDTQYF.

This clone was observed a few times. The chain uses TRBV28 and TRBJ1-1; no clear D gene. The germline V and J ends were trimmed by 5 bases and 1 base, with 8 bases remaining between them. The germline V gene encodes CDR1 MDHEN and CDR2 SYDVKM. The CDR3 spans 13 residues. DNA of the CDR3: TGTGCCAGCAGTCCGAGACAGAACACTGAAGCTTTCTTT. Protein product: CASSPRQNTEAFF.

The chain uses TRBV21-1 and TRBJ1-5; TRBD1, the table's D call, was not compared with the DNA. TRBV21-1 constitutes a pseudogene. This CDR3 region has 16 residues. This CDR3 reads CASSNNRGLSNQPQHF. CDR3 bases: TGTGCCAGCAGCAATAACAGGGGCCTTAGCAATCAGCCCCAGCATTTT.

The chain uses TRBV19 and TRBJ1-3; perhaps TRBD1 as D (6 bases). Germline lookup yields CDR1 LNHDA and CDR2 SQIVND (reference sequence). The CDR3 runs to 17 residues. V lost 3 bases, J lost 0 bases, and 15 bases lay in between. In DNA form, the CDR3 reads TGTGCCAGTAGTATTTTGGGAATGGACAGCTCTGGAAACACCATATATTTT. The encoded protein is CASSILGMDSSGNTIYF.

The rearrangement joins TRBV7-8 to TRBJ2-1, with D maybe TRBD2 (6 bases). The CDR3 runs 14 residues. In germline, CDR1 is SGHVS, CDR2 FQNEAQ. The ends were cut back, 2 bases at V and 6 bases at J, with 11 bases in the middle. CDR3 sequence reads: CASSLWQGGNEQFF. DNA for the CDR3: TGTGCCAGCAGCTTATGGCAGGGAGGCAATGAGCAGTTCTTC.

This chain joins TRBV5-1 and TRBJ1-4; a weak D match, TRBD1 (6 bases). CDR1 and CDR2 (germline): SGHRS, YFSETQ. The CDR3 contains 15 residues. Trimming left V 0 bases short and J 8 bases short, with 14 bases between. The CDR3 loop reads CASSLATGGREKLFF. The DNA of the CDR3 is TGCGCCAGCAGCTTGGCGACCGGGGGGCGAGAAAAACTGTTTTTT.

V gene TRBV19 combines with J gene TRBJ1-5, with D perhaps TRBD1 (6 bases). The CDR3 spans 12 residues. The germline V gene encodes CDR1 LNHDA and CDR2 SQIVND (reference sequence). V lost 1 base to trimming and J lost 15 bases, with 13 bases between them. The CDR3 loop is CASSIVQGPLHF. The CDR3 DNA sequence: TGTGCCAGTAGTATAGTACAGGGACCGTTGCATTTT.

The rearrangement joins TRBV9 to TRBJ2-5, with 8 bases that match TRBD1. Per germline, CDR1 SGDLS and CDR2 YYNGEE. V lost 4 bases to trimming and J lost 5 bases; unmatched junction nucleotides: 7. CDR3 size: 14 residues. The CDR3 spells CASSFGQGRETQYF. In DNA form, the CDR3 reads TGTGCCAGCAGCTTCGGACAGGGACGTGAGACCCAGTACTTC. Filled out from reference TRBV9 and TRBJ2-5, the complete variable domain reads DSGVTQTPKHLITATGQRVTLRCSPRSGDLSVYWYQQSLDQGLQFLIQYYNGEERAKGNILERFSAQQFPDLHSELNLSSLELGDSALYFCASSFGQGRETQYFGPGTRLLVL.

The V and J genes are TRBV6-1 and TRBJ2-7; 7 bases map to TRBD2. CDR1 is MNHNS and CDR2 is SASEGT in the germline V gene. The CDR3 extends over 16 amino acids. With V trimmed by 4 bases and J by 2 bases, 11 bases remained unmatched. In DNA form, the CDR3 reads TGTGCCAGCAGTGCCCCTAGGGGACTACCGACCTACGAGCAGTACTTC. It is translated as CASSAPRGLPTYEQYF.

The chain has TRBV6-4 and TRBJ1-5; D remains unclear. The V end lost 8 bases, the J end lost 3 bases, and 11 bases lay between the germline ends. Germline values: CDR1 MRHNA, CDR2 SNTAGT. The CDR3 has 13 residues. In DNA form, the CDR3 reads TGTGCCAGCCAGGCCATTTACAATCAGCCCCAGCATTTT. Translated: CASQAIYNQPQHF.

The chain employs TRBV29-1 and TRBJ2-5; 8 bases map to TRBD1. The CDR3 covers 15 residues. Unmatched junction bases numbered 10, after V lost 4 bases and J lost 3 bases. Germline CDR1 is SQVTM and CDR2 is ANQGSEA. As DNA, the CDR3 is TGCAGCGTTGGGGGGACAGGCGACTCAGAAGAGACCCAGTACTTC. This translates into CSVGGTGDSEETQYF.

This sequence joins TRBV5-6 and TRBJ2-1; 12 bases map to TRBD2. This CDR3 region has 15 residues. Germline V CDR1 and CDR2: SGHDT, YYEEEE. After removal of 2 bases from V and 7 bases from J, the junction contained 4 bases not matched to a gene. CDR3 sequence (DNA): TGTGCCAGCAGCTTAAGACTAGCGGGAGTGAATGAGCAGTTCTTC. Translated, it gives CASSLRLAGVNEQFF.

The V and J genes are TRBV5-5 and TRBJ2-5; a weak D match, TRBD2 (7 bases). Deletions cut 1 base from V and 4 bases from J, with 11 bases between. CDR3 length equals 14 residues. CDR1 SGHKS and CDR2 YYEKEE come from the germline V gene (reference sequence). As DNA, the CDR3 is TGTGCCAGCAGCTTGCCGGGGGGCTCAGAGACCCAGTACTTC. Translating gives CASSLPGGSETQYF.

The rearrangement links TRBV9 to TRBJ1-5; TRBD1 is a possible D gene (6 bases). CDR1 SGDLS and CDR2 YYNGEE come from the germline V gene. The V end was cut by 0 bases, the J end by 9 bases, with 25 bases between. The CDR3 has 18 residues. CDR3 loop: CASSVGIGSGQTHGPQHF. The CDR3 DNA reads as TGTGCCAGCAGCGTAGGGATAGGATCTGGACAGACCCACGGGCCCCAGCATTTT.

This rearrangement joins TRBV11-2 to TRBJ2-7, with a tentative D call TRBD1 (6 bases). CDR3 length: 15 residues. The V end was cut by 2 bases, the J end by 6 bases, with 17 bases between. Germline V gene data show CDR1 as SGHAT and CDR2 as FQNNGV. The CDR3 DNA follows: TGTGCCAGCAGCTTATTAGGCCAGGGGAAGGGCGAGCAGTACTTC. This encodes CASSLLGQGKGEQYF.

The CDR3 DNA reads as TGTGCCAGTAGCCCATCAGGGATTAACTATGGCTACACCTTC. Its translation: CASSPSGINYGYTF. V and J are TRBV19 and TRBJ1-2; D may be TRBD1 (5 bases). The V gene's germline CDR1 is LNHDA and CDR2 SQIVND (reference sequence). V was clipped by 6 bases and J by 1 base, with 12 bases between them. The CDR3 runs to 14 residues.

The chain carries TRBV28 and TRBJ1-3, with D possibly being TRBD1 (5 bases). V shed 0 bases and J shed 1 base, with 13 bases lying between them. The CDR3 runs 17 residues. Germline CDR1 MDHEN, CDR2 SYDVKM. The CDR3 sequence is CASSLWRGGVSGNTIYF. CDR3 nucleotide sequence: TGTGCCAGCAGTTTATGGCGGGGAGGGGTATCTGGAAACACCATATATTTT. Full variable domain (remainder filled in from reference TRBV28 and TRBJ1-3): DVKVTQSSRYLVKRTGEKVFLECVQDMDHENMFWYRQDPGLGLRLIYFSYDVKMKEKGDIPEGYSVSREKKERFSLILESASTNQTSMYLCASSLWRGGVSGNTIYFGEGSWLTVV.

The chain couples TRBV29-1 to TRBJ1-2; 7 bases agree with TRBD1. V shed 4 bases, J shed 11 bases, and the junction held 10 bases outside the gene matches. The CDR3 is made up of 12 amino acids. Germline loops: CDR1 SQVTM, CDR2 ANQGSEA. CDR3 DNA sequence: TGCAGCGTTGTTGGTGACAGGGAAGTATACACCTTC. Amino acid sequence: CSVVGDREVYTF.

The chain employs TRBV10-2 and TRBJ2-1, with 7 bases that match TRBD2. The CDR3 consists of 17 residues. Germline V gives CDR1 WSHSY, CDR2 SAAADI. The trim removed 3 bases at V and 0 bases at J, leaving 8 bases unmatched. Written as DNA, the CDR3 is TGCGCCAGCAGTGACCTCCCCGGGGGGAGCTCCTACAATGAGCAGTTCTTC. Translating it yields CASSDLPGGSSYNEQFF.

For the CDR3, the DNA is TGTGCCAGTAGTAGTTACAGGGGAAGTAGGACTGAAGCTTTCTTT. Protein product: CASSSYRGSRTEAFF. V is TRBV19 and J is TRBJ1-1; TRBD1 matches 7 bases. The germline V gene has CDR1 LNHDA and CDR2 SQIVND (reference sequence). The junction had 10 bases not matched to a gene; V was cut back by 4 bases and J by 5 bases. This CDR3 has 15 residues.

This clone was seen a handful of times. The chain has TRBV4-3 and TRBJ2-6, with 10 bases that match TRBD2. There are 17 residues in the CDR3. Losses at the gene ends were 8 bases for V and 1 base for J; bases not matched to a gene: 8. CDR1 is LGHNA, CDR2 YSLEER, per germline. The CDR3 loop reads CASGSGGSQSGANVLTF. CDR3 nucleotides: TGCGCCAGCGGTAGCGGGGGGTCCCAGTCTGGGGCCAACGTCCTGACTTTC.

This chain links TRBV10-3 with TRBJ1-6; 11 bases fit TRBD1. From germline, CDR1 is ENHRY and CDR2 SYGVKD. The CDR3 runs 16 residues. V lost 6 bases, J lost 14 bases, and 15 bases stayed unmatched. This CDR3 reads CAISRGAGTGGSALHF. The CDR3 bases are TGTGCCATCAGCCGAGGCGCCGGGACAGGGGGGTCGGCCCTCCACTTT.